Each of the 5 T cell receptor beta chains below was sequenced from the same sample in a study of cytomegalovirus exposure and HLA in healthy donors. Measured with immunoSEQ multiplex PCR; TCRdb has only the in-frame clones, and not every one. The sample consists of about 240,000 clones, 86% of them appearing once. The sample comprised PBMCs. These receptor sequences come from a woman aged 30 to 39 in good health and CMV-seropositive.

The rearrangement links TRBV18 to TRBJ2-6; D gene uncertain. Trimming removed 2 bases from V and 0 bases from J, with 8 bases in between. Germline V gives CDR1 KGHSH, CDR2 LQKENI. The CDR3 is 16 residues long. This CDR3 is CASSPSGPSGANVLTF. The CDR3, as DNA: TGTGCCAGCTCACCATCGGGTCCCTCTGGGGCCAACGTCCTGACTTTC.

This rearrangement joins TRBV2 to TRBJ1-5, with D possibly being TRBD1 (5 bases). V lost 4 bases and J 1 base, leaving 11 bases between the germline ends. The V gene's germline CDR1 is SNHLY and CDR2 FYNNEI. This CDR3 has 15 amino acids. The CDR3 DNA reads TGTGCCAGCAGTGTGGGGGGGGGAAGCAATCAGCCCCAGCATTTT. It specifies CASSVGGGSNQPQHF.

This clone showed up just a few times. The chain employs TRBV19 and TRBJ2-7; TRBD1 agrees at 10 bases. The CDR3 contains 13 residues. V shed 7 bases, J shed 2 bases, and the junction held 2 bases outside the gene matches. The germline V gene encodes CDR1 LNHDA and CDR2 SQIVND (reference sequence). CDR3 DNA: TGTGCCAGTACCGGGACAGGGGCCTACGAGCAGTACTTC. Translating gives CASTGTGAYEQYF.

Only one count was recorded for this clone. The chain links TRBV9 to TRBJ1-1; D is unresolved. Germline CDR1 is SGDLS and CDR2 is YYNGEE. V was cut by 4 bases and J by 1 base, with 11 bases left in between. The CDR3 has 14 residues. CDR3 DNA: TGTGCCAGCAGCAGCGGTTGGGGGAACACTGAAGCTTTCTTT. Translated, it gives CASSSGWGNTEAFF.

In its sample, this clone was seen a few times. The V gene is TRBV6-6, the J gene TRBJ1-2; a weak D match, TRBD1 (6 bases). V gave up 0 bases and J gave up 8 bases, with 10 bases separating them. This CDR3 contains 13 residues. Germline V gene lookup returns CDR1 MNHNY and CDR2 SVGAGI (reference sequence). Here the CDR3 DNA reads TGTGCCAGCAGTTACTCGAAGGGGGAGGGCTACACCTTC. It yields the protein CASSYSKGEGYTF.